Presented here are 5 T cell receptor beta chains from one specimen sequenced in a study of T cell clones after liver transplantation. Sequenced by immunoSEQ multiplex PCR; TCRdb stores in-frame clones only, minus some. The repertoire holds 70,000 or so clones, with about 91% as singletons. The sample here was CD4+ T cells from blood, taken approximately 27 months after liver transplant. The source is a human patient who received a liver transplant. The graft donor may account for some of the T cells.

This clone was counted only a few times. V is TRBV2 and J is TRBJ1-2; D gene ambiguous. V was cut by 7 bases and J by 4 bases, with 13 bases left in between. The CDR3 is 13 amino acids. Germline V CDR1 and CDR2: SNHLY, FYNNEI. The CDR3 DNA reads as TGTGCCAGCAACGAAAGAGGTTCCTATGGCTACACCTTC. Its translation is CASNERGSYGYTF.

The chain is built from TRBV19 and TRBJ1-4; possible D gene TRBD1, 6 bases. V was pared by 3 bases and J by 7 bases, with 15 bases between. The CDR3 spans 15 residues. Germline V CDR1 and CDR2: LNHDA, SQIVND (reference sequence). The CDR3: CASSIPMGASEKLFF. The CDR3 region has the DNA TGTGCCAGTAGTATTCCCATGGGGGCAAGTGAAAAACTGTTTTTT.

V and J are TRBV10-3 and TRBJ2-7; 14 positions agree with TRBD2. With 2 bases clipped from V and 5 bases from J, the junction kept 5 bases outside the gene matches. The CDR3 contains 16 residues. Germline V gene data show CDR1 as ENHRY and CDR2 as SYGVKD. The CDR3 sequence: CAISEPGTSGSHEQYF. CDR3 bases: TGTGCCATCAGTGAGCCCGGGACTAGCGGGAGCCACGAGCAGTACTTC.

The chain recombines TRBV7-8 with TRBJ2-1; 11 positions match TRBD2. The V gene end was trimmed by 5 bases and the J gene end by 1 base; junction bases not matched to a gene: 4. CDR3 length: 16 amino acids. CDR1 and CDR2 (germline): SGHVS, FQNEAQ. The CDR3 bases are TGTGCCAGCAGCCCCCCTAGCGGGAGGTCCTACAATGAGCAGTTCTTC. This codes for CASSPPSGRSYNEQFF.

The chain combines TRBV7-3 with TRBJ2-1; D possibly corresponds to TRBD1 (7 bases). The V end was cut by 4 bases, the J end by 4 bases, with 14 bases between. Germline lookup yields CDR1 SGHTA and CDR2 FQGTGA. This CDR3 contains 15 residues. The CDR3 region is CASSSSGGLYNEQFF. Here the CDR3 DNA reads TGTGCCAGCAGCTCCTCAGGGGGGCTATACAATGAGCAGTTCTTC.